This T cell receptor beta chain derives from a study of shared clonotypes between healthy human individuals. Study details: Per donor, three plates held CD4 naive cells, three held CD4 memory, two held CD8 naive and one held CD8 memory. The study, taken as a whole, reports: Memory subsets generally showed lower estimated richness than naive subsets.

Every immunoSEQ plate was one replicate of a subset's evenly spread DNA. In the authors' workflow: In the immunoSEQ data, sequences were junction-only and lacked quality scores, so filtering differed. TCRdb's copy holds only in-frame clones and misses some; the assay was immunoSEQ multiplex PCR. D and trimming were read from the DNA, whereas the V and J calls and clone size are those reported in that table. The sample has over 950,000 clones; 60% to 85% are singletons. Concerning this clone: Its specificity is not known.

From germline, CDR1 is KGHSH and CDR2 LQKENI. The CDR3 contains 15 residues. The trim removed 3 bases at V and 0 bases at J, leaving 4 bases unmatched. V usage is TRBV18 and J usage is TRBJ1-1; 7 bases fit TRBD1. The sequence was obtained from a man aged 18 to 29 in good health. Some clones in this sample may be carry-over from other donors' samples. Sequenced material: memory CD4+ T cells from PBMCs. Noted subset: CD45RA-negative fraction. Here the CDR3 DNA reads TGTGCCAGCTCACCCCGGGACAGCTTGAACACTGAAGCTTTCTTT. This encodes CASSPRDSLNTEAFF.